This note documents a single T cell receptor (beta chain) sequence. This clonotype has more than one count but fewer than ten. Its antigen is still unknown. No clone much larger than this one lies a single base away; base qualities are absent. To prepare the library, 5' RACE was applied. The data were produced on an Illumina HiSeq 2500. A second about 7 to 12 cycle PCR used a sample-barcoded 5' primer and a J-beta primer mix. A template-switch 5' adaptor carrying 12 random nucleotides introduced a unique molecular identifier onto each TCR beta cDNA molecule. At least 3 million CDR3-containing paired-end reads were obtained from each sample. First-strand cDNA synthesis was performed from all RNA using the Mint cDNA synthesis kit, with priming by a TRBC-specific oligonucleotide. After uracil-DNA glycosylase treatment, a first 18-cycle PCR used universal primers M1SS and BC2_uni_R on all cDNA. As for the original processing: Normalization of each sample was performed by random selection of 1 million high-quality reads, each carrying a distinct molecular identifier. Reads with shared molecular identifiers were discarded instead of being binned into consensus sequences. MiTCR, set to a Q25 quality threshold and the strictest error-elimination algorithm, was used for CDR3 identification, clonotype clustering and error correction. A nonparametric unseen species model using Euler transformation provided a lower-bound estimate of total TCR beta diversity. TCRdb cleaned the public reads at Q25 with fastp, built clones with MiXCR and kept in-frame beta chains. Rows are combined by CDR3 protein, so each entry shows the most common genes and DNA. TCRdb's processing, not the authors', yielded these V and J calls. This sample is represented by about 930,000 distinct CDR3 sequences; roughly 29% of them were singletons. Roughly 10% of the sample belongs to the ten largest clones.

The donors were roughly 40 Caucasian individuals from Russia, aged roughly 6 to 90 years, who were systemically healthy. Each donor gave ten milliliters of peripheral blood, collected into EDTA-treated Vacutainer tubes. PBMCs were isolated by Ficoll-Paque density-gradient centrifugation, with at least 7 million obtained per sample. Trizol reagent was used to extract total RNA from PBMCs, with at least 5 micrograms per sample. For every donor, an aliquot of PBMCs went through flow cytometry to measure the percentages of naive CD45RAhigh/CD27high T cells. This record belongs to a study of blood T cells in healthy people across ages (dated by TCRdb to between 2015 and 2016). About the investigation overall: Template switching captured roughly one uniquely barcoded TCR beta cDNA molecule per two T cells in model experiments. Using the same blood draw, the study looked at two additional independent replicas of 1 million unique cDNA reads for two donors, one aged 18 to 30 and the other aged 80 or older. The donors were divided into four age groups: young (average around 17 years), middle-aged (under 40), aged (under 70) and long-lived (about 90). The study measured age-related changes in TCR beta repertoire diversity using deep sequencing normalized with unique cDNA molecular identifiers. Study-wide findings and limitations: Donor CMV infection status was unknown, potentially confounding age-related changes in expanded clonotypes. Because profiling used bulk unsorted PBMCs, naive and antigen-experienced compartments could not be compared conclusively. Estimates of total diversity from one million sequenced T cells were regarded as lower bounds and underestimates. Compared with the aged group, the long-lived group had more naive CD4+ T cells, fewer expanded clones and increased TCR diversity, a pattern suggesting age selection. As age increased, observed TCR beta diversity per million T cells dropped in a roughly linear way, and a significant reduction was already evident by age 40. There was a strong correlation between observed TCR beta diversity and the percentage of naive T cells measured by flow cytometry.

CDR1 and CDR2 were assigned from the germline V gene (reference sequence) as SEHNR and FQNEAQ. Between the V and J ends, shortened by 5 bases and 1 base respectively, the junction contains 14 bases. Including cysteine and phenylalanine, the CDR3 has 15 amino acids. The read is trimmed to its CDR3 DNA, 45 bases read in frame from base 1. These data are also associated with another study on T cells of mothers and their children. In that second paper, the authors write: Nine systemically healthy Caucasian individuals served as donors, namely three mothers together with their six children. cDNA synthesis consumed the entire amount of extracted RNA, loaded at around 1.4 ug RNA in each 15 ul reaction. In the second PCR, sample barcodes and 2-4 random nucleotides were introduced via the M1S primer. Over 8 million TCR beta CDR3 reads came from each mother, compared with about 3 million reads from each child. Thymic selection shapes the output of TCR recombination in a similar way in related and unrelated pairs, and inherited differences have a minor effect. Related mother-child pairs always showed normalized repertoire overlap that was slightly higher than in unrelated mother-child pairs, though the difference was never significant. No persistent microchimeric T cell clones were detected, at a sensitivity of 80 to 100 clones per million clonotypes. The study used deep NGS to compare TCR beta repertoires of mothers and children, seeking features distinguishing related mother-child pairs from unrelated individuals. On average, the children were roughly 11 +/- 4 years old, while the mothers were roughly 40 +/- 4 years old. After adapters were ligated using NEBNext reagents, the libraries underwent 100+100 nt paired-end sequencing on an Illumina HiSeq 2000. To avoid cross-contamination, the mother libraries and the child libraries were prepared a month apart and sequenced in separate runs. Between about 500,000 and 2,100,000 distinct TCR beta clonotypes were identified per donor. Naive TCR beta clonotypes were estimated from low-frequency clonotypes matched to each donor's FACS-determined naive share, without sorting.

Sequenced: blood. Recombination joined TRBV7-9 with TRBJ2-5; the D gene cannot be named for sure. This receptor was taken from a woman aged 40 to 55 in good health. The nucleotide sequence is TGTGCCAGCAGCCCAATTCTGGGTACCCAAGAGACCCAGTACTTC. The translation is CASSPILGTQETQYF.